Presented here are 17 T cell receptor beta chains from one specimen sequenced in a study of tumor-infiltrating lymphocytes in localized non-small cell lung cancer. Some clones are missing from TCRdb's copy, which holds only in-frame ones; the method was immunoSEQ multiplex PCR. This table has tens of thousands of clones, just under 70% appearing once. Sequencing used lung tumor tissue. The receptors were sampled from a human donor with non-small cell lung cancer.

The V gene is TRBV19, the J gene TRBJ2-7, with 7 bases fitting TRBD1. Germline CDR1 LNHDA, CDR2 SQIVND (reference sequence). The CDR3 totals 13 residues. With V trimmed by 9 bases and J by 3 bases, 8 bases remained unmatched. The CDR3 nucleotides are TGTGCCAGCACCGGGACAGCGAACTACGAGCAGTACTTC. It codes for CASTGTANYEQYF.

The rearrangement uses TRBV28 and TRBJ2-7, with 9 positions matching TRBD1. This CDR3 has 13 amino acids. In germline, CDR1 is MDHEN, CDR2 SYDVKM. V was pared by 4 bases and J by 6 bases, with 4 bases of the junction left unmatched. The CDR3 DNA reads TGTGCCAGCAGTTCGGACAGGGGTCGCGAGCAGTACTTC. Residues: CASSSDRGREQYF. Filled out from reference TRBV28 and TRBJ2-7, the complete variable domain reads DVKVTQSSRYLVKRTGEKVFLECVQDMDHENMFWYRQDPGLGLRLIYFSYDVKMKEKGDIPEGYSVSREKKERFSLILESASTNQTSMYLCASSSDRGREQYFGPGTRLTVT.

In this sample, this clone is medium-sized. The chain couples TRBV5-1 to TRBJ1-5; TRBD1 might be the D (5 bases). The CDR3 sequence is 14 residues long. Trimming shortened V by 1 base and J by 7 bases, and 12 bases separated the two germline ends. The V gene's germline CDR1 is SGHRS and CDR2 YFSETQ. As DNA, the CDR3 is TGCGCCAGCAGCTTGTGGGGGGTAGGACAGCCCCAGCATTTT. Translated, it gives CASSLWGVGQPQHF.

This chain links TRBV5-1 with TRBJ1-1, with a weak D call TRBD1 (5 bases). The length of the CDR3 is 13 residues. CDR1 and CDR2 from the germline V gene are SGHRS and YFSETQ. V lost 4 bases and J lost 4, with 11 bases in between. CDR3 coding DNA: TGCGCCAGCAGCCCGGGGCAGGGCACTGAAGCTTTCTTT. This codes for CASSPGQGTEAFF.

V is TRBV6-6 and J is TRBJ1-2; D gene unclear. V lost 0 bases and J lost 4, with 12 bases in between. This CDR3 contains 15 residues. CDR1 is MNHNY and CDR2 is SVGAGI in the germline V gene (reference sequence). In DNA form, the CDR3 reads TGTGCCAGCAGTTACTCGCCGGAGGGCTCCTATGGCTACACCTTC. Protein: CASSYSPEGSYGYTF.

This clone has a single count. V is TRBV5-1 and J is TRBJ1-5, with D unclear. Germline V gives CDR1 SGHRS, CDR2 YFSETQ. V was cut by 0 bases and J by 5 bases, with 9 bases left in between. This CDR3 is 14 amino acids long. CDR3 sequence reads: CASSLEGMDQPQHF. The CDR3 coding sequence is TGCGCCAGCAGCTTGGAAGGGATGGATCAGCCCCAGCATTTT.

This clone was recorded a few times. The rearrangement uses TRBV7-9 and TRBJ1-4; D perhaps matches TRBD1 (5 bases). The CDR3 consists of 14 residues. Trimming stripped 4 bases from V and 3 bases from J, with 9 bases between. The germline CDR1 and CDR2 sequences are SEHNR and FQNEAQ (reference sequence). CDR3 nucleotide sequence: TGTGCCAGCAGCTGGGACGGTCCTAATGAAAAACTGTTTTTT. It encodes CASSWDGPNEKLFF.

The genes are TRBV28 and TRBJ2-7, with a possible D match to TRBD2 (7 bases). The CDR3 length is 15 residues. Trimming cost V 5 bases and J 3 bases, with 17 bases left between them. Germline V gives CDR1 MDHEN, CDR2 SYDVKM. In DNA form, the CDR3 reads TGTGCCAGCAGTGTTGGGGGCGGGAGCATCTACGAGCAGTACTTC. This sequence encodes CASSVGGGSIYEQYF.

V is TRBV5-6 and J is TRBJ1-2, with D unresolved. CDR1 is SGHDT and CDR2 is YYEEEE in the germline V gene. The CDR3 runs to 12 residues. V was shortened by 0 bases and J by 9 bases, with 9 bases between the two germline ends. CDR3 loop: CASSLVEVSYTF. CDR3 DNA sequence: TGTGCCAGCAGCTTGGTGGAGGTGAGCTACACCTTC.

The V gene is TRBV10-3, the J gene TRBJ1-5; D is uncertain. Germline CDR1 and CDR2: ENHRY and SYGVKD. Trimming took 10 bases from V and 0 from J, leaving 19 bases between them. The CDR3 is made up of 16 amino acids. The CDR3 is CATSKAGLDSNQPQHF. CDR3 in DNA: TGTGCCACTTCTAAGGCTGGACTGGATAGCAATCAGCCCCAGCATTTT.

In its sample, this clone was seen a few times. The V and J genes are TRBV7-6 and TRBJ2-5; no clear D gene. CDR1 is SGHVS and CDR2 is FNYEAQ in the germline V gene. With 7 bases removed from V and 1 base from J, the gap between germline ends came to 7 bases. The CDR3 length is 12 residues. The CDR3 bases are TGTGCCAGCAACCGAGCCCAAGAGACCCAGTACTTC. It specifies CASNRAQETQYF.

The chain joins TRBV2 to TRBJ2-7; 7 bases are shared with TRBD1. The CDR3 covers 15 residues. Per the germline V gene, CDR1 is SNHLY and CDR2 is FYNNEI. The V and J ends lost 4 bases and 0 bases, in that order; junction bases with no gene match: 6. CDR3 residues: CASSASTGSSYEQYF. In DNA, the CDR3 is TGTGCCAGCAGTGCGTCGACAGGGAGCTCCTACGAGCAGTACTTC. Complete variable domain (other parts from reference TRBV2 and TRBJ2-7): EPEVTQTPSHQVTQMGQEVILRCVPISNHLYFYWYRQILGQKVEFLVSFYNNEISEKSEIFDDQFSVERPDGSNFTLKIRSTKLEDSAMYFCASSASTGSSYEQYFGPGTRLTVT.

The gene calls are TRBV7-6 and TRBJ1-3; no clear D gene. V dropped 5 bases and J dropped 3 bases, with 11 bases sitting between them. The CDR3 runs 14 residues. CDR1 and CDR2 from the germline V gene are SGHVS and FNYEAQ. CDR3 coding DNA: TGTGCCAGCAGCCCGGACCGAATTGGAAACACCATATATTTT. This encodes CASSPDRIGNTIYF.

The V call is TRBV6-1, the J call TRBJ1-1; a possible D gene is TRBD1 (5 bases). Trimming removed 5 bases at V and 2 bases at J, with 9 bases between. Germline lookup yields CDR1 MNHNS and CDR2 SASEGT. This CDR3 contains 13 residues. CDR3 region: CASSSGRNTEAFF. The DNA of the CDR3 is TGTGCCAGCAGTTCAGGGAGAAACACTGAAGCTTTCTTT.

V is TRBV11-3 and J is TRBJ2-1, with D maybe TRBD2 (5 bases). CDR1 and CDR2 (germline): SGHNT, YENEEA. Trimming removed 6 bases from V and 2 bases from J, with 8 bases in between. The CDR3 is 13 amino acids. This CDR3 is CASSSGTYNEQFF. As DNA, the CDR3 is TGTGCCAGCAGTTCCGGGACCTACAATGAGCAGTTCTTC. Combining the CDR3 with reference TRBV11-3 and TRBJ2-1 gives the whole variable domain EAGVVQSPRYKIIEKKQPVAFWCNPISGHNTLYWYLQNLGQGPELLIRYENEEAVDDSQLPKDRFSAERLKGVDSTLKIQPAELGDSAVYLCASSSGTYNEQFFGPGTRLTVL.

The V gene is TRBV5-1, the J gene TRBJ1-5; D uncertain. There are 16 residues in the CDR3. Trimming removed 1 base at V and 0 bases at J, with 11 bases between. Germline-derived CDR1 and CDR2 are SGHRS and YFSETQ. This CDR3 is CASSLLGGDSNQPQHF. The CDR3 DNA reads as TGCGCCAGCAGCTTGCTCGGCGGGGATAGCAATCAGCCCCAGCATTTT.

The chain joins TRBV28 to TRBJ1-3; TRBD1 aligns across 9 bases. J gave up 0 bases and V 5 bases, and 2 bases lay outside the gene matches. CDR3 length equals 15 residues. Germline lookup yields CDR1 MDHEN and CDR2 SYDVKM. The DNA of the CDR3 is TGTGCCAGCAGTCCGGACAGGGGCTCTGGAAACACCATATATTTT. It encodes CASSPDRGSGNTIYF. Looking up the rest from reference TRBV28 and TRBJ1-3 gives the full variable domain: DVKVTQSSRYLVKRTGEKVFLECVQDMDHENMFWYRQDPGLGLRLIYFSYDVKMKEKGDIPEGYSVSREKKERFSLILESASTNQTSMYLCASSPDRGSGNTIYFGEGSWLTVV.